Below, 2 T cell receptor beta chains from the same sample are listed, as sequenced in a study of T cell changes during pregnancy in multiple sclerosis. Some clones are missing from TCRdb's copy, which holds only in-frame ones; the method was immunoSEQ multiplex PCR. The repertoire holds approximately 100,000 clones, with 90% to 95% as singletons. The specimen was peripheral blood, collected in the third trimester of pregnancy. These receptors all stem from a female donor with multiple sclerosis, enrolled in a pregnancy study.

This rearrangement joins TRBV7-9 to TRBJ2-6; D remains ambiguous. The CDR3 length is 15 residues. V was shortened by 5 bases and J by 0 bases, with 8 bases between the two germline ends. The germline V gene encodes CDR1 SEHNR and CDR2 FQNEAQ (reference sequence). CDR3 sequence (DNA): TGTGCCAGCAGCCCCCCCAGCTCTGGGGCCAACGTCCTGACTTTC. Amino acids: CASSPPSSGANVLTF.

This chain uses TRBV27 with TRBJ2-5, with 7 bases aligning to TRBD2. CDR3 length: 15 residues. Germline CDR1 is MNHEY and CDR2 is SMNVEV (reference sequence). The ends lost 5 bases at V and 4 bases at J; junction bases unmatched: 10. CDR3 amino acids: CASSLRGLGGETQYF. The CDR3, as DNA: TGTGCCAGCAGTCTTCGTGGACTAGGCGGAGAGACCCAGTACTTC.